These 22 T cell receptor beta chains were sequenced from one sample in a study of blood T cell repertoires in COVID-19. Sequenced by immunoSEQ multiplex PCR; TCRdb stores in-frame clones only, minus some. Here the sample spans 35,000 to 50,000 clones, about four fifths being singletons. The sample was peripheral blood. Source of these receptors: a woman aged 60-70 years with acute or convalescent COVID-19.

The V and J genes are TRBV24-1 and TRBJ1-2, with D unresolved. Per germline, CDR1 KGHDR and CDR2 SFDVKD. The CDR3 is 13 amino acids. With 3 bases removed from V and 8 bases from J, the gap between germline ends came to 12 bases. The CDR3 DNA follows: TGTGCCACCAGTGATAAGATCGGTAACGGCTACACCTTC. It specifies CATSDKIGNGYTF.

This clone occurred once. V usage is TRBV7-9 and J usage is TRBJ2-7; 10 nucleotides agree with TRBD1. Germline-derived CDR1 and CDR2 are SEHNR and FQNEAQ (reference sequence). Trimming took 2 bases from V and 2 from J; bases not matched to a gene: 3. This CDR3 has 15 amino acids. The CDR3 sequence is CASSLWDRGTYEQYF. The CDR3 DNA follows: TGTGCCAGCAGCTTATGGGACAGGGGCACCTACGAGCAGTACTTC.

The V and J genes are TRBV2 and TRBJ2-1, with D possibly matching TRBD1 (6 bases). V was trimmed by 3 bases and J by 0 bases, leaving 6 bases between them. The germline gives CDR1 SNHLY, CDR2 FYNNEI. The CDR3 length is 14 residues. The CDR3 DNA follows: TGTGCCAGCAGTGAGACAGGCTCCTACAATGAGCAGTTCTTC. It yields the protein CASSETGSYNEQFF. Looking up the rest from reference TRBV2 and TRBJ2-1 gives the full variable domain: EPEVTQTPSHQVTQMGQEVILRCVPISNHLYFYWYRQILGQKVEFLVSFYNNEISEKSEIFDDQFSVERPDGSNFTLKIRSTKLEDSAMYFCASSETGSYNEQFFGPGTRLTVL.

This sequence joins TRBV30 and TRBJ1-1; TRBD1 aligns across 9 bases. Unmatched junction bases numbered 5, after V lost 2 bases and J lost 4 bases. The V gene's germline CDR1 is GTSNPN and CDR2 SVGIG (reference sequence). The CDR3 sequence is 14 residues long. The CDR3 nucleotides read TGTGCCTGGAGTAACAGGGGGCTCAGCACTGAAGCTTTCTTT. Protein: CAWSNRGLSTEAFF.

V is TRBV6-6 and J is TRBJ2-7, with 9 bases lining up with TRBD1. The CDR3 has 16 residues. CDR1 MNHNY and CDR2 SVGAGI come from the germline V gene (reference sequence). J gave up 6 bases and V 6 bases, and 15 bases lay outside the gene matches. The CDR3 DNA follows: TGTGCCAGCAGCTCCCCCGGGGGACAGGGCATTCGCGAGCAGTACTTC. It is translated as CASSSPGGQGIREQYF.

In nucleotides, the CDR3 is TGTGCCAGTAGTAGAACCGGGACTAGCGGGGGCCAAGTTCAGTTCTTC. This gives the protein CASSRTGTSGGQVQFF. The chain couples TRBV19 to TRBJ2-1, with TRBD2 identical over 14 bases. V was pared by 4 bases and J by 13 bases, with 12 bases of the junction left unmatched. CDR3 length equals 16 residues. In germline, CDR1 is LNHDA, CDR2 SQIVND (reference sequence).

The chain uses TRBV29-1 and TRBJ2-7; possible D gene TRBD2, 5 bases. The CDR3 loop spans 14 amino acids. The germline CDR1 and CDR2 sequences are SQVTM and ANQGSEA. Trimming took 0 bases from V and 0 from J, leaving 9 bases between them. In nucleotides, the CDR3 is TGCAGCGTTGAAGAGGCTAGCTCCTCCTACGAGCAGTACTTC. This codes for CSVEEASSSYEQYF.

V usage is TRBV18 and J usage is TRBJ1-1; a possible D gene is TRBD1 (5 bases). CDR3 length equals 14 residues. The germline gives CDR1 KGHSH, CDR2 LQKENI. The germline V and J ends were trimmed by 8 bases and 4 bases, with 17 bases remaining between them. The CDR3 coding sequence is TGTGCCAGCACCCTCACCAATCAGGGCACTGAAGCTTTCTTT. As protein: CASTLTNQGTEAFF.

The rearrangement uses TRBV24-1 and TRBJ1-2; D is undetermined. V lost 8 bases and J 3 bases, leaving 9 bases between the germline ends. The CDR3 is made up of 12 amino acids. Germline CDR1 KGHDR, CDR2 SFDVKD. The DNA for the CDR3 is TGTGCCACCACGGTCTCTCACTATGGCTACACCTTC. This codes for CATTVSHYGYTF.

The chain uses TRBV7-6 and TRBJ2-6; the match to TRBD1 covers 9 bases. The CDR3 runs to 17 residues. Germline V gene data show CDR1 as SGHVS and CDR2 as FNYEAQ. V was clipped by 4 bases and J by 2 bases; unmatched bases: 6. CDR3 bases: TGTGCCAGCAGCTCTCCGGGACAGGGTGCTGGGGCCAACGTCCTGACTTTC. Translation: CASSSPGQGAGANVLTF.

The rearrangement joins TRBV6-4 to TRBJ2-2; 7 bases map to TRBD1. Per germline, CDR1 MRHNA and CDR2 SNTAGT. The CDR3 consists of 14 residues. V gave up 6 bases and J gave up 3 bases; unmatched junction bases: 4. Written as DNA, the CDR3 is TGTGCCAGCAGCACAGGGGCGCACACCGGGGAGCTGTTTTTT. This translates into CASSTGAHTGELFF.

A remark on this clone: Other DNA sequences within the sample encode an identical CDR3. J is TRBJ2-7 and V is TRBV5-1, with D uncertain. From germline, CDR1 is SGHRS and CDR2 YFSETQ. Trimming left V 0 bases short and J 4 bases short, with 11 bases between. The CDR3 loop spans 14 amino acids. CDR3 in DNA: TGCGCCAGCAGCTTGGCGGTCCCACCATACGAGCAGTACTTC. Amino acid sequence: CASSLAVPPYEQYF.

The CDR3 here is CASSIARTEAFF. The CDR3 coding sequence is TGTGCCAGTAGTATAGCGCGAACTGAAGCTTTCTTT. The gene calls are TRBV19 and TRBJ1-1; D gene uncertain. Germline V CDR1 and CDR2: LNHDA, SQIVND (reference sequence). Between the trimmed V and J ends, which lost 1 base and 5 bases, there was a span of 5 bases. The CDR3 length is 12 residues.

CDR3 bases: TGTGCCAGCAGCCAATATGGCCCCTACGAGCAGTACTTC. Protein: CASSQYGPYEQYF. The rearrangement uses TRBV3-1 (or the pseudogene TRBV3-2) and TRBJ2-7; D remains ambiguous. Trimming took off 2 bases at V and 2 bases at J, with 7 bases between the two ends. This CDR3 has 13 residues. CDR1 and CDR2 (germline): LGHDT, YNNKEL (reference sequence).

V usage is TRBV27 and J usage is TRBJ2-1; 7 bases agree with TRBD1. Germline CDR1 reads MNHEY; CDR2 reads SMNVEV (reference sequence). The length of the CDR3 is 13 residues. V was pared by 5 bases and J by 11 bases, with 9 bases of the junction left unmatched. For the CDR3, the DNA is TGTGCCAGCAGTGCAAACAGGGGAAGTAAGCAGTTCTTC. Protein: CASSANRGSKQFF.

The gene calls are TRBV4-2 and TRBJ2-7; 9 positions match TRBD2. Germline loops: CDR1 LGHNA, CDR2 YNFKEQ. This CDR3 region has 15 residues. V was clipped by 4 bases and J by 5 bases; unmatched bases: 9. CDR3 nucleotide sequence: TGTGCCAGCAGCCTTGGCATGGGACTAGCAGACGAGCAGTACTTC. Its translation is CASSLGMGLADEQYF.

In nucleotides, the CDR3 is TGTGCCAGCAGCAAAGTAGGTCGGAGGGCCAAAAACATTCAGTACTTC. Amino acid sequence: CASSKVGRRAKNIQYF. The chain joins TRBV21-1 to TRBJ2-4; TRBD2, as called in the table, went unchecked against the DNA. TRBV21-1 is described as a pseudogene. CDR3 length equals 16 residues.

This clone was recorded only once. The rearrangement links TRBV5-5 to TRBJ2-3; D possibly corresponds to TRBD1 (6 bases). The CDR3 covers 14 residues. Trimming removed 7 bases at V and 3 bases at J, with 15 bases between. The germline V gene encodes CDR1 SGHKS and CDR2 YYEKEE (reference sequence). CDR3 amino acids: CASLRTEQTDTQYF. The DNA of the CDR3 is TGTGCCAGCCTTAGGACAGAACAAACAGATACGCAGTATTTT. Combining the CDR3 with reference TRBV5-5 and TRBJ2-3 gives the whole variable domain DAGVTQSPTHLIKTRGQQVTLRCSPISGHKSVSWYQQVLGQGPQFIFQYYEKEERGRGNFPDRFSARQFPNYSSELNVNALLLGDSALYLCASLRTEQTDTQYFGPGTRLTVL.

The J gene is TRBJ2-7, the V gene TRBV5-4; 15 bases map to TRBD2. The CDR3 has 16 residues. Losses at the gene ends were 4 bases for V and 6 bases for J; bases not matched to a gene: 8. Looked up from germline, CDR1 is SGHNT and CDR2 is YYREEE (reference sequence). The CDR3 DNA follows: TGTGCCAGCAGCGCCGGACTAGCGGGGGGGCCGGTCGAGCAGTACTTC. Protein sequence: CASSAGLAGGPVEQYF.

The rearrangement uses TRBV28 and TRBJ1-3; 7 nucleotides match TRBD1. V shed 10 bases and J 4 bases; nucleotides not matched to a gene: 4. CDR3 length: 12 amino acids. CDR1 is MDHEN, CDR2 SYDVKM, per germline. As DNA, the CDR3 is TGTGCCACCCAGGGGGGAGGAAACACCATATATTTT. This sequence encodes CATQGGGNTIYF.

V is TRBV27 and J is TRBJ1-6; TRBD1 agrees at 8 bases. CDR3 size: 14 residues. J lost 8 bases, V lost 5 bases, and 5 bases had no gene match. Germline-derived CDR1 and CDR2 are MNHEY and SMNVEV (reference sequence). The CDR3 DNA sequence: TGTGCCAGCAGTCTCCGGGACAGGTATTCACCCCTCCACTTT. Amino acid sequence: CASSLRDRYSPLHF.

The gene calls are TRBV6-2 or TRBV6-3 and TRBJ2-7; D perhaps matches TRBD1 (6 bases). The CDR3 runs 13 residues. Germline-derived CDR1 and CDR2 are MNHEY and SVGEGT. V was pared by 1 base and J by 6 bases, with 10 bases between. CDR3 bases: TGTGCCAGCAGTTACTATCAGGGGAGCGAGCAGTACTTC. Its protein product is CASSYYQGSEQYF.